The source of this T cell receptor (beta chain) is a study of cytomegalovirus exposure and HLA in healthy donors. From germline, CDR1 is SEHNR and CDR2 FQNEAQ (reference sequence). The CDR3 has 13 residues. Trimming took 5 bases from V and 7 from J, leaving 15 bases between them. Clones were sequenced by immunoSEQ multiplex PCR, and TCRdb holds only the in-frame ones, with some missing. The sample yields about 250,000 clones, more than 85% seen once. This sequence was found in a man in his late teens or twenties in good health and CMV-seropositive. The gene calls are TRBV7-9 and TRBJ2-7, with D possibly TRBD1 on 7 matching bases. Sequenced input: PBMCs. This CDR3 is CASSPETGREQYF. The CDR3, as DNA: TGTGCCAGCAGCCCAGAGACAGGGAGGGAGCAGTACTTC.